This T cell receptor beta chain appears in the sequencing data of a study of blood T cells in healthy people across ages. Study-wide points: When one million T cells were used, diversity estimates were thought to be underestimates.

With a J-beta primer mix and a sample-barcoded 5' primer, a second PCR ran about 7 to 12 cycles. One entry per CDR3 protein results from TCRdb running MiXCR on the 5' RACE reads. The repertoire holds 850,000 to 950,000 distinct CDR3 sequences, with 29% as singletons. At least ten counts were recorded for this clonotype. Its antigen is unidentified. Sequencing used blood. The receptor was isolated from a woman aged 80 or over in good health.

The CDR3, as DNA: TGTGCCAGCAGCGACCGGGACAGGGCCGGGGGCTACACCTTC. Protein sequence: CASSDRDRAGGYTF. The genes are TRBV6-1 and TRBJ1-2, with 9 positions matching TRBD1. The CDR3 is made up of 14 amino acids. Looked up from germline, CDR1 is MNHNS and CDR2 is SASEGT. Unmatched junction bases numbered 10, after V lost 6 bases and J lost 8 bases.